Listed below are T cell receptor beta chains from one sample, sequenced in a study of PD-1 blockade in classical Hodgkin lymphoma. Method: immunoSEQ multiplex PCR; TCRdb's copy keeps in-frame clones and lacks some. Among fewer than 110,000 clones, around 89% were seen once, and the ten largest hold under 8%. The material was peripheral blood mononuclear cells (PBMCs), obtained before the second cycle of nivolumab. The receptors were sampled from a human donor with classical Hodgkin lymphoma. Both conserved end residues are part of each CDR3. Fields, in order: D gene, J gene, clone size, V gene, CDR3 DNA, CDR3 protein. D genes are given only for firm matches. Rows may omit the clone size; those that give it use once, few, many or a size class.

. TRBJ1-1 . TRBV2 TGTGCCAGCAGTGTCCGGGGTAATACTGAAGCTTTCTTT CASSVRGNTEAFF
. TRBJ1-4 . TRBV5-1 TGCGCCAGCAGCTTGCAGGGGAATGAAAAACTGTTTTTT CASSLQGNEKLFF
. TRBJ2-7 . TRBV6-7 TGTGCCAGCAGTTCTCTACCCCCGGCAGGGCCAGTGCCGAACTACGAGCAGTACTTC CASSSLPPAGPVPNYEQYF
TRBD1 TRBJ1-4 . TRBV6-6 TGTGCCAGCAGTTACTCGAAGGCGACAGGGAATGAAAAACTGTTTTTT CASSYSKATGNEKLFF
. TRBJ1-2 once TRBV5-5 TGTGCCAGCAGCCTGACTTCCGACAACGGGGGCCTAGGCTACACCTTC CASSLTSDNGGLGYTF
TRBD1 TRBJ1-5 . TRBV15 TGTGCCACCAGCAGACCTCTGGGGACAGGGGAATATAGCAATCAGCCCCAGCATTTT CATSRPLGTGEYSNQPQHF
. TRBJ1-2 . TRBV5-1 TGCGCCAGCAGCTTGGGGGTAGGGTCCATAGCAGGCTACACCTTC CASSLGVGSIAGYTF
. TRBJ1-5 . TRBV5-6 TGTGCCAGCAGCTTGAAAAATCAGCCCCAGCATTTT CASSLKNQPQHF
. TRBJ2-1 . TRBV6-5 TGTGCCAGCAGTTACGCAGGGGTGGGTGGCAATGAGCAGTTCTTC CASSYAGVGGNEQFF
. TRBJ2-7 . TRBV7-8 TGTGCCAGCAGCTTCGGAGGGACAAGGCCCGCGTACGAGCAGTACTTC CASSFGGTRPAYEQYF